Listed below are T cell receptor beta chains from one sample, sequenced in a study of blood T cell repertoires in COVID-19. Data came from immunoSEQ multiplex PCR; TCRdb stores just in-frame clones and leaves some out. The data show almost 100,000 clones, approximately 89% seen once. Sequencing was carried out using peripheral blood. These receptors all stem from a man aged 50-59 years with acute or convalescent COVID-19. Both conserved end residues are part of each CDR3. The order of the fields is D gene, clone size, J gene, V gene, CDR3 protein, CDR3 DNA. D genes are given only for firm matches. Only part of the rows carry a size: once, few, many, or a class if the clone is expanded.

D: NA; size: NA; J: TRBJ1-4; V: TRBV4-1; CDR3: CASSPTGGELAFF; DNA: TGCGCCAGCAGCCCCACAGGCGGTGAGCTCGCTTTTTTT
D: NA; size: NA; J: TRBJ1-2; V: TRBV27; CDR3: CASGSILGTSNYGYTF; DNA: TGTGCCAGCGGTTCTATACTCGGGACTTCCAACTATGGCTACACCTTC
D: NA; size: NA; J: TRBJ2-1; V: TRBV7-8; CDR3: CASSLVARAYNEQFF; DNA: TGTGCCAGCAGCTTAGTTGCCAGGGCATACAATGAGCAGTTCTTC
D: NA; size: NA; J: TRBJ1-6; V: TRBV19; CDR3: CASSPPVQAAGNSPLHF; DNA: TGTGCCAGTAGTCCCCCCGTTCAGGCAGCCGGAAATTCACCCCTCCACTTT
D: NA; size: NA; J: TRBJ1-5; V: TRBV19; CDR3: CASSIGGSNQPQHF; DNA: TGTGCCAGTAGTATTGGAGGAAGCAATCAGCCCCAGCATTTT
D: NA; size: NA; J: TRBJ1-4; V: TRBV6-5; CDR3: CASSYSDDRYEKLFF; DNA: TGTGCCAGCAGTTACTCGGACGACAGGTATGAAAAACTGTTTTTT
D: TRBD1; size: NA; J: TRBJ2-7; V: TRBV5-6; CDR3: CASSSPRTGWEQYF; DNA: TGTGCCAGCAGCTCTCCGAGGACAGGGTGGGAGCAGTACTTC
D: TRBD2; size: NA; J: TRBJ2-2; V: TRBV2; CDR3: CASSEKALAGGELFF; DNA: TGTGCCAGCAGTGAAAAAGCACTAGCGGGCGGGGAGCTGTTTTTT
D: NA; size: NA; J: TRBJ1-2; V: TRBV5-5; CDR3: CASSTRPLGQTTNYGYTF; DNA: TGTGCCAGCAGCACTCGCCCCCTTGGACAGACAACTAACTATGGCTACACCTTC
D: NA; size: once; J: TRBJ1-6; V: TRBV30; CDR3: CAWTPEGLFPLHF; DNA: TGTGCCTGGACCCCCGAGGGACTGTTTCCCCTCCACTTT
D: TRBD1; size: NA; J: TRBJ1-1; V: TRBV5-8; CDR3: CASGTGGVAEAFF; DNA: TGTGCCAGCGGCACAGGGGGGGTGGCTGAAGCTTTCTTT
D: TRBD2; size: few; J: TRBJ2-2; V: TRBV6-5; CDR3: CASSLRESTGELFF; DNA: TGTGCCAGCAGTTTGCGGGAGAGCACCGGGGAGCTGTTTTTT
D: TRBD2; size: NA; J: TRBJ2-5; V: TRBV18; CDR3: CASSRRTSGSLETQYF; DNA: TGTGCCAGCTCCCGGCGGACTAGCGGGAGTTTAGAGACCCAGTACTTC
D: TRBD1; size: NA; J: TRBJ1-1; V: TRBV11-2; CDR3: CASSLDRRYRGGTEAFF; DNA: TGTGCCAGCAGCTTAGATCGTCGATACAGGGGGGGCACTGAAGCTTTCTTT
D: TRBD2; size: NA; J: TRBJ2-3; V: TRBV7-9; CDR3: CASKGLARDTQYF; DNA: TGTGCCAGCAAAGGACTAGCCAGAGATACGCAGTATTTT
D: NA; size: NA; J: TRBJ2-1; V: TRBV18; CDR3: CASSPVLGSLGGEQFF; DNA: TGTGCCAGCTCACCAGTGCTCGGTAGTTTGGGGGGAGAGCAGTTCTTC
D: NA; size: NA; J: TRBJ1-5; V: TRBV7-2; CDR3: CASSSSGGEGNQPQHF; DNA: TGTGCCAGCAGCTCTTCGGGGGGGGAGGGGAATCAGCCCCAGCATTTT
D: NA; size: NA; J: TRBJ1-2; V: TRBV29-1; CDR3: CSVEDVSGVGYGYTF; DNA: TGCAGCGTTGAAGATGTATCAGGGGTAGGCTATGGCTACACCTTC
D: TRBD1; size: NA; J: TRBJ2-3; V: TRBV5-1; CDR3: CASTRTGGRDTQYF; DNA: TGCGCCAGCACCAGGACAGGGGGGAGGGATACGCAGTATTTT
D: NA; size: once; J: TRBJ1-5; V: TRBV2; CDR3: CASSEETSGQPQHF; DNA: TGTGCCAGCAGTGAAGAGACATCGGGGCAGCCCCAGCATTTT
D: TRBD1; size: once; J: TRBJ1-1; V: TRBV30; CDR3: CAWSDKWTGREAFF; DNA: TGTGCCTGGAGTGACAAATGGACAGGGCGTGAAGCTTTCTTT
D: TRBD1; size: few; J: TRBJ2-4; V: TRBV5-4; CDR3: CASSSGQGSAKNIQYF; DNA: TGTGCCAGCAGCTCGGGACAGGGTTCGGCCAAAAACATTCAGTACTTC
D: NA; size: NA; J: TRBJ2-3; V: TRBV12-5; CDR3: CASGLGSGGVSADTQYF; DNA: TGTGCTAGTGGTTTGGGTTCCGGAGGGGTGAGCGCAGATACGCAGTATTTT
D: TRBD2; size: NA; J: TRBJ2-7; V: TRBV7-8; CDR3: CASSLEREEAYEQYF; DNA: TGTGCCAGCAGCTTAGAGCGGGAGGAGGCCTACGAGCAGTACTTC
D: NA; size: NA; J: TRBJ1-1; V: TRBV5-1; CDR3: CASSLTEASSNTEAFF; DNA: TGCGCCAGCAGCTTGACGGAGGCCTCATCCAACACTGAAGCTTTCTTT
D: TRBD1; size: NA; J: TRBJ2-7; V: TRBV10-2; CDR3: CASSDHRGHEQYF; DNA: TGCGCCAGCAGTGACCACAGGGGCCACGAGCAGTACTTC
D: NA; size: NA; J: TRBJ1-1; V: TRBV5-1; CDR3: CASSLESDITEAFF; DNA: TGCGCCAGCAGCTTGGAGAGTGACATCACTGAAGCTTTCTTT
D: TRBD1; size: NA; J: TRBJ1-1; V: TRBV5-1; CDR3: CASSLMQGAEAFF; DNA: TGCGCCAGCAGCTTGATGCAGGGGGCTGAAGCTTTCTTT
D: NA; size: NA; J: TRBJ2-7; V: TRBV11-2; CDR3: CASSLDLRLLRSSYEQYF; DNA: TGTGCCAGCAGCTTAGATCTAAGACTTCTAAGGAGCTCCTACGAGCAGTACTTC
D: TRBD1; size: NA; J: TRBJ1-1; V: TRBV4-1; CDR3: CASSRTRDSVGTEAFF; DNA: TGCGCCAGCAGCCGAACCCGGGACAGCGTAGGCACTGAAGCTTTCTTT
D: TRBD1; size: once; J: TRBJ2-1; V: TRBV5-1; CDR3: CASSQSTVTGGPYNEQFF; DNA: TGCGCCAGCAGCCAGAGTACGGTTACAGGGGGCCCCTACAATGAGCAGTTCTTC
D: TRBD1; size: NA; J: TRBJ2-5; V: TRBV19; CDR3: CASSTDGTVETQYF; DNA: TGTGCCAGTAGTACCGATGGGACAGTAGAGACCCAGTACTTC
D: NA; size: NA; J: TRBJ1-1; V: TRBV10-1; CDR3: CASSESGGLTEAFF; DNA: TGCGCCAGCAGTGAGTCCGGGGGGCTGACTGAAGCTTTCTTT
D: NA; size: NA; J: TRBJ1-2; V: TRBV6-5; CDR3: CASSYGDYGYTF; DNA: TGTGCCAGCAGTTACGGAGACTACGGATACACCTTC
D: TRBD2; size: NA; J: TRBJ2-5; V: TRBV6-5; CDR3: CASRLAGNQETQYF; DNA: TGTGCCAGCAGGCTAGCGGGAAACCAAGAGACCCAGTACTTC
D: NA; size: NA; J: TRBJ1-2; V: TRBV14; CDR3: CASSPKSGSPGYGYTF; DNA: TGTGCCAGCAGTCCAAAAAGCGGCAGCCCTGGCTATGGCTACACCTTC
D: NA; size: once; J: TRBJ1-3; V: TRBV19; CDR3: CASRGLGTGLSGNTIYF; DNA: TGTGCCAGTAGGGGGCTCGGTACGGGCCTCTCTGGAAACACCATATATTTT
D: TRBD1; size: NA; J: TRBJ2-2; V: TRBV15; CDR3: CATRQGANGELFF; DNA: TGTGCCACCAGACAGGGGGCTAACGGGGAGCTGTTTTTT
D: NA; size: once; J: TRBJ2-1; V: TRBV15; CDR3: CATSPPRAGVPYNEQFF; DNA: TGTGCCACCAGCCCTCCCCGGGCAGGGGTTCCCTACAATGAGCAGTTCTTC
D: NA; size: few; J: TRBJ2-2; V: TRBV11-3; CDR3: CASSLAGSNTGELFF; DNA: TGTGCCAGCAGCTTAGCGGGATCGAACACCGGGGAGCTGTTTTTT
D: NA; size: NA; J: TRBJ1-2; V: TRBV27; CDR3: CASSPSGTPVNGYTF; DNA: TGTGCCAGCAGTCCATCCGGGACACCTGTAAATGGCTACACCTTC
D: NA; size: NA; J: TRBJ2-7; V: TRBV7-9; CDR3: CASSLVEQFMTYEQYF; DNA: TGTGCCAGCAGCTTAGTAGAACAGTTCATGACCTACGAGCAGTACTTC
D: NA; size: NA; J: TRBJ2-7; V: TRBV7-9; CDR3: CASSFSPIGQKLHEQYF; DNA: TGTGCCAGCAGCTTTAGTCCGATTGGACAGAAACTACACGAGCAGTACTTC
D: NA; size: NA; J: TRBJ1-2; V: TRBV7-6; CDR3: CASSQGTGGGYTF; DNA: TGTGCCAGCAGCCAGGGGACGGGGGGTGGCTACACCTTC
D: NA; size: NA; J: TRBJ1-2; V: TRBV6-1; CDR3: CASSETPGQNYGYTF; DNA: TGTGCCAGCAGTGAGACGCCAGGGCAGAACTATGGCTACACCTTC
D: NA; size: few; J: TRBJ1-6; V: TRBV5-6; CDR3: CASSTDSSNSPLHF; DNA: TGTGCCAGCAGCACCGACAGCTCAAATTCACCCCTCCACTTT
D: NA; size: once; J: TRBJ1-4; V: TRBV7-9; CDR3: CASGGGNEKLFF; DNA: TGTGCCAGTGGCGGGGGAAATGAAAAACTGTTTTTT
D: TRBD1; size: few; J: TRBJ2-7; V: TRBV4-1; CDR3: CASSQLQGAGEQYF; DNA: TGCGCCAGCAGCCAATTACAGGGGGCTGGGGAGCAGTACTTC
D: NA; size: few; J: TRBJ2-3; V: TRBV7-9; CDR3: CASSLAGSTDTQYF; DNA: TGTGCCAGCAGCTTGGCGGGATCCACAGATACGCAGTATTTT
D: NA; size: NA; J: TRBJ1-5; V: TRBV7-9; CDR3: CASREEWGENQPQHF; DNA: TGTGCCAGCAGAGAGGAGTGGGGGGAGAATCAGCCCCAGCATTTT
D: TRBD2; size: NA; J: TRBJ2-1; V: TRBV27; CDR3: CASSRAGTSGRNEQFF; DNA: TGTGCCAGCAGTCGGGCCGGGACTAGCGGTAGAAATGAGCAGTTCTTC